The 7 T cell receptor beta chains given below trace back to one sample, sequenced in a study of CD8+CD57+ T cells in acquired aplastic anemia. Patients included in sequencing had previously demonstrated CD8+CD57+ cell expansion by flow cytometry. Template material for TCR beta VDJ and CDR3 profiling consisted of genomic DNA. TCRdb reprocessed the reads via MiXCR and lists one record per CDR3 protein. Among 110,000 or so distinct CDR3 sequences, approximately 61% were seen once, and the ten largest hold roughly 30%. The sequenced material came from sorted CD4+, CD8+, or CD8+CD57+ T cells (not recorded which) from PBMCs. The receptors were sampled from a human donor with aplastic anemia.

This clonotype was picked up one time. This chain uses TRBV14 with TRBJ2-2; D gene uncertain. The CDR3 runs to 13 residues. Germline CDR1 SGHDN, CDR2 FVKESK. V was cut by 6 bases and J by 7 bases, with 12 bases left in between. CDR3 nucleotides: TGTGCCAGCAGTCTTGACAAGGGCGGGGAGCTGTTTTTT. The encoded protein is CASSLDKGGELFF.

This clonotype was counted only a few times. The chain employs TRBV13 and TRBJ1-1, with D perhaps TRBD1 (5 bases). CDR3 length: 15 amino acids. Germline assignment: CDR1 PRHDT and CDR2 FYEKMQ (reference sequence). V lost 0 bases and J lost 4, with 12 bases in between. The CDR3 reads CASSLGSWGGTEAFF. The CDR3 bases are TGTGCCAGCAGCTTAGGTTCATGGGGGGGCACTGAAGCTTTCTTT.

This clonotype was seen many times. The chain recombines TRBV2 with TRBJ2-5, with TRBD2 matching over 11 bases. The CDR3 has 15 amino acids. Trimming removed 5 bases from V and 2 bases from J; junction bases left unmatched: 4. In germline, CDR1 is SNHLY, CDR2 FYNNEI. This CDR3 reads CASSQTSGVQETQYF. The CDR3 DNA reads as TGTGCCAGCAGTCAGACTAGCGGGGTACAAGAGACCCAGTACTTC.

The V gene is TRBV15, the J gene TRBJ1-4; 9 bases line up with TRBD1. V gave up 5 bases and J gave up 12 bases; unmatched junction bases: 10. The CDR3 covers 14 residues. Germline V gene lookup returns CDR1 LNHNV and CDR2 YYDKDF (reference sequence). CDR3 protein: CATSSPGTGIELFF. The CDR3 DNA reads as TGTGCCACCAGCTCCCCCGGGACAGGGATAGAACTGTTTTTT. Based on the CDR3 plus reference TRBV15 and TRBJ1-4, the full variable domain is DAMVIQNPRYQVTQFGKPVTLSCSQTLNHNVMYWYQQKSSQAPKLLFHYYDKDFNNEADTPDNFQSRRPNTSFCFLDIRSPGLGDTAMYLCATSSPGTGIELFFGSGTQLSVL.

In its sample, this clonotype was seen a few times. The chain couples TRBV2 to TRBJ1-1, with unresolved D. From germline, CDR1 is SNHLY and CDR2 FYNNEI. The V end lost 9 bases, the J end lost 7 bases, and 12 bases lay between the germline ends. The CDR3 covers 11 residues. CDR3 protein: CASRPSVEAFF. The CDR3, as DNA: TGTGCCAGTAGACCCAGCGTTGAAGCTTTCTTT. The entire variable domain, with the rest obtained from reference TRBV2 and TRBJ1-1, is as follows: EPEVTQTPSHQVTQMGQEVILRCVPISNHLYFYWYRQILGQKVEFLVSFYNNEISEKSEIFDDQFSVERPDGSNFTLKIRSTKLEDSAMYFCASRPSVEAFFGQGTRLTVV.

This clonotype was counted a few times. CDR3 in DNA: TGTGCCACCAGCAGAGAATCCTCCTATAATTCACCCCTCCACTTT. It specifies CATSRESSYNSPLHF. The chain is built from TRBV15 and TRBJ1-6; D is unclear. This CDR3 comprises 15 residues. Per germline, CDR1 LNHNV and CDR2 YYDKDF (reference sequence). Trimming took off 0 bases at V and 0 bases at J, with 3 bases between the two ends.

The gene calls are TRBV5-5 and TRBJ2-3; 8 bases are shared with TRBD2. Germline V gene lookup returns CDR1 SGHKS and CDR2 YYEKEE (reference sequence). V lost 2 bases to trimming and J lost 5 bases; unmatched junction nucleotides: 7. The CDR3 has 15 residues. The CDR3, as DNA: TGTGCCAGCAGCTTCGACGGGAGGGCCTTAGATACGCAGTATTTT. This translates into CASSFDGRALDTQYF.